A few counts support the clone carrying this T cell receptor (beta chain). Its antigen is undetermined. This entry comes from a study of shared clonotypes between healthy human individuals. At deep level, the assay was performed. TCRdb's table, derived via immunoSEQ multiplex PCR, lists solely in-frame clones and lacks some. The sample lists a few million clones; 90% to 95% were seen once. Whole-study findings and limits: The authors expected sequencing depth to affect clonotype sharing among donors. Larger estimated richness was generally recorded for naive subsets relative to memory subsets. Sampling involved blood alone; tissue repertoires likely differ.

Sequencing used naive CD4+ T cells from PBMCs. Subset described: CD45RA+ positively selected. The sequence derives from a man in his late teens or twenties in good health. Some clones in this sample may be carry-over from other donors' samples.

The CDR3 protein is CASSLRRLNTEAFF. The CDR3 nucleotides are TGTGCCAGCAGCTTGCGACGGCTGAACACTGAAGCTTTCTTT. The chain combines TRBV7-8 with TRBJ1-1; unclear D gene. Trimming shortened V by 3 bases and J by 0 bases, and 8 bases separated the two germline ends. The CDR3 contains 14 residues. Germline V gene sequence: CDR1 SGHVS, CDR2 FQNEAQ. The full variable domain, in which reference TRBV7-8 and TRBJ1-1 provide the parts outside the CDR3, is GAGVSQSPRYKVAKRGQDVALRCDPISGHVSLFWYQQALGQGPEFLTYFQNEAQLDKSGLPSDRFFAERPEGSVSTLKIQRTQQEDSAVYLCASSLRRLNTEAFFGQGTRLTVV.